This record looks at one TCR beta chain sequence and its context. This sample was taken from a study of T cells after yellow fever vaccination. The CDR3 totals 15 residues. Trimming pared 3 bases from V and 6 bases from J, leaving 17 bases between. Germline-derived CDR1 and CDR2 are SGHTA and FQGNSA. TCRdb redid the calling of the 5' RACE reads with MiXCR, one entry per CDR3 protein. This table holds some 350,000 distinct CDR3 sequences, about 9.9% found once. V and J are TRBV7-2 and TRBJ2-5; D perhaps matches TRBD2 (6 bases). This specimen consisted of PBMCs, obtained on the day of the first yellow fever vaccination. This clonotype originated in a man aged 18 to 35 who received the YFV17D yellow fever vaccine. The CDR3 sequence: CASSLGGGAGKTQYF. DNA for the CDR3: TGTGCCAGCAGCTTGGGGGGTGGGGCCGGAAAGACCCAGTACTTC.